This TCR beta chain was recorded in a study of blood T cell repertoires in COVID-19 (dated by TCRdb to about 2020). A note on the overall study: The collaborator samples originated in the United States, Italy and Spain and spanned the acute and convalescent phases of COVID-19. The material from the prospective study consisted of cDNA or gDNA derived from T cells, B-cell-depleted T cells, or PBMCs. The dataset comprised deeply sampled blood TCRbeta repertoires from subjects exposed to, actively infected with, or recovered from COVID-19. A freely available public database, intended as a resource for researchers studying the immune response to SARS-CoV-2, is where the repertoires were released. Samples came from the ongoing ImmuneRACE study (first 160 participants) plus 1,254 subjects from 6 global collaborators. Nearly every sample came with metadata listing a de-identified subject ID, COVID-19 status, age in years and sex. Where HLA class I and class II types were available, the types were taken from metadata supplied by the sample provider, not from assay-based typing.

Each collaborating institution followed its own protocols to collect whole blood in K2EDTA tubes. For TCRbeta analysis, collaborator samples were shipped as frozen whole blood, as isolated PBMCs, or as DNA extracted from either sample type. Overall results and qualifications from the work: The quantity of clinical and demographic metadata differed by source and by participant and was supplied without curation.

The CDR3 runs 16 residues from the cysteine to the phenylalanine. Left in the record is the CDR3 DNA by itself, 48 bases read in frame from the first base. From the germline V gene, CDR1 is SGHVS and CDR2 is FQNEAQ. From V the trimming removes 6 bases and from J it removes 2 bases, while the gene matches leave 4 bases of the junction unaccounted for. Concerning this clone: Its specific antigen is unknown. Base quality data are lacking; no much larger clone is found one base away.

The immunoSEQ Assay, a bias-controlled multiplex PCR, was used to amplify TCRbeta CDR3 regions from genomic DNA. Concerning the study's data processing: The number of nucleated cells in each sample was estimated by amplification of reference gene primers within the assay. To quantify the absolute abundance of each unique TCRbeta CDR3 rearrangement, sequence reads were collapsed and filtered. Productive Simpson clonality was computed per sample as the square root of Simpson's diversity index over productive rearrangements. TCRdb retrieved this table from immuneACCESS and kept in-frame rearrangements only. Not all clones are present; in checked studies, unresolved V genes account for under half, and no reason is known for the remainder. V and J calls and clone size follow that table, whereas D and trimming were derived from the DNA. The sample contains approximately 120,000 clones, about 70% of them found a single time. The top ten clonotypes cover approximately 5.7% of the sample.

Input material: peripheral blood. The receptor comes from a man in his 60s with acute or convalescent COVID-19. Here the chain combines TRBV7-8 and TRBJ1-6, with 10 bases matching TRBD1. CDR3 loop: CASRGTGAAYNSPLHF. The sequenced DNA: TGTGCCAGCAGGGGGACAGGGGCGGCCTATAATTCACCCCTCCACTTT. The CDR3, completed at both ends by the reference TRBV7-8 and TRBJ1-6 genes, gives the full variable domain GAGVSQSPRYKVAKRGQDVALRCDPISGHVSLFWYQQALGQGPEFLTYFQNEAQLDKSGLPSDRFFAERPEGSVSTLKIQRTQQEDSAVYLCASRGTGAAYNSPLHFGNGTRLTVT.